Presented here are 18 T cell receptor beta chains from one specimen sequenced in a study of OX40 agonist ivuxolimab in advanced cancers. Here immunoSEQ multiplex PCR was the method, and the copy in TCRdb shows in-frame clones only, minus some. The sample lists more than 85,000 clones, approximately 90% occurring once. The sequencing used CD4+ or CD8+ T cells sorted from blood, collected in a trial of the OX40 agonist ivuxolimab. These receptors came from an adult with an advanced solid tumor such as melanoma, head and neck, liver or kidney cancer.

The gene calls are TRBV6-1 and TRBJ1-2, with TRBD1 as a possible D gene (5 bases). Germline loops: CDR1 MNHNS, CDR2 SASEGT. V lost 7 bases, J lost 5 bases, and 17 bases lay in between. The CDR3 extends over 14 amino acids. CDR3 DNA sequence: TGTGCCAGCACCGAAGTTAGCGCAGGGTATGGCTACACCTTC. Translating it yields CASTEVSAGYGYTF.

This chain links TRBV6-1 with TRBJ2-7, with 7 bases lining up with TRBD1. This CDR3 contains 12 residues. Germline CDR1 and CDR2: MNHNS and SASEGT. The V segment lost 6 bases and the J segment 2 bases; nucleotides outside the gene matches: 1. Here the CDR3 reads CASSGTAYEQYF. CDR3 nucleotides: TGTGCCAGCAGCGGGACAGCCTACGAGCAGTACTTC.

This clone occurred once. The V gene is TRBV5-4, the J gene TRBJ2-1; D is perhaps TRBD1 (5 bases). Trimming shortened V by 4 bases and J by 10 bases, and 12 bases separated the two germline ends. From germline, CDR1 is SGHNT and CDR2 YYREEE (reference sequence). The CDR3 has 12 residues. In DNA, the CDR3 is TGTGCCAGCAGCAAGGACAACAGAGAGCAGTTCTTC. As protein: CASSKDNREQFF.

The chain is built from TRBV30 and TRBJ1-5; the match to TRBD1 covers 9 bases. V dropped 2 bases and J dropped 4; count of bases not matched to a gene: 3. This CDR3 has 14 residues. Germline V gene data show CDR1 as GTSNPN and CDR2 as SVGIG (reference sequence). The CDR3, as DNA: TGTGCCTGGAGTACGACAGGGGGGAATCAGCCCCAGCATTTT. As protein: CAWSTTGGNQPQHF.

This clone was picked up one time. The chain is built from TRBV18 and TRBJ2-5; D is ambiguous. Germline lookup yields CDR1 KGHSH and CDR2 LQKENI. V shed 3 bases and J shed 7 bases, with 12 bases lying between them. This CDR3 spans 13 amino acids. CDR3 residues: CASSPTQDGTQYF. As DNA, the CDR3 is TGTGCCAGCTCACCTACCCAGGACGGGACCCAGTACTTC.

This clone was picked up one time. The chain uses TRBV5-4 and TRBJ2-3; 10 bases fit TRBD2. This CDR3 spans 16 amino acids. Germline assignment: CDR1 SGHNT and CDR2 YYREEE (reference sequence). With 4 bases clipped from V and 1 base from J, the junction kept 6 bases outside the gene matches. The CDR3 DNA reads TGTGCCAGCAGCCCAATCCTAGCGGGGGGCACAGATACGCAGTATTTT. Residues: CASSPILAGGTDTQYF.

V is TRBV27 and J is TRBJ2-3; D is possibly TRBD2 (7 bases). V was trimmed by 7 bases and J by 2 bases, leaving 22 bases between them. Germline CDR1 is MNHEY and CDR2 is SMNVEV (reference sequence). This CDR3 spans 17 amino acids. The CDR3 DNA sequence: TGTGCCAGCAACCTCAGAGGGGGGGACGGATACACAGATACGCAGTATTTT. This codes for CASNLRGGDGYTDTQYF.

This clone appeared a few times. The chain is built from TRBV11-2 and TRBJ2-5; either TRBD1 or TRBD2 may fit D (6 bases each). CDR1 is SGHAT, CDR2 FQNNGV, per germline. CDR3 length: 12 amino acids. Trimming cost V 8 bases and J 5 bases, with 12 bases left between them. CDR3 in DNA: TGTGCCAGCGGAGGGGGTCTGGAGACCCAGTACTTC. It specifies CASGGGLETQYF.

The chain employs TRBV11-1 and TRBJ2-3; 7 bases match TRBD2. This CDR3 is 16 amino acids long. Losses at the gene ends were 5 bases for V and 3 bases for J; bases not matched to a gene: 11. Germline V CDR1 and CDR2: SGHAT, FQDESV (reference sequence). Here the CDR3 reads CASSPMSGKITDTQYF. The CDR3 DNA reads TGTGCCAGCAGCCCGATGAGCGGGAAGATTACAGATACGCAGTATTTT. Using reference TRBV11-1 and TRBJ2-3 for the parts outside the CDR3, the full variable domain is EAEVAQSPRYKITEKSQAVAFWCDPISGHATLYWYRQILGQGPELLVQFQDESVVDDSQLPKDRFSAERLKGVDSTLKIQPAELGDSAMYLCASSPMSGKITDTQYFGPGTRLTVL.

The chain uses TRBV14 and TRBJ1-1, with unresolved D. V was shortened by 1 base and J by 2 bases, with 5 bases between the two germline ends. Per the germline V gene, CDR1 is SGHDN and CDR2 is FVKESK. CDR3 length: 13 residues. In nucleotides, the CDR3 is TGTGCCAGCAGCCAAGGGGTCAACACTGAAGCTTTCTTT. Protein sequence: CASSQGVNTEAFF.

The rearrangement uses TRBV2 and TRBJ2-2, with TRBD1 as a possible D gene (6 bases). The CDR3 is 15 amino acids. V lost 4 bases to trimming and J lost 3 bases, with 12 bases between them. The V gene's germline CDR1 is SNHLY and CDR2 FYNNEI. In DNA form, the CDR3 reads TGTGCCAGCAGTGCCGGACAGTTTTACACCGGGGAGCTGTTTTTT. Its translation: CASSAGQFYTGELFF.

This sequence joins TRBV9 and TRBJ2-7; weak D call: TRBD1 (6 bases). The CDR3 covers 14 residues. V was pared by 4 bases and J by 4 bases, with 15 bases between. Germline assignment: CDR1 SGDLS and CDR2 YYNGEE. CDR3 sequence: CASSFGQRGYEQYF. The CDR3 region has the DNA TGTGCCAGCAGCTTCGGACAGAGGGGATACGAGCAGTACTTC. Using reference TRBV9 and TRBJ2-7 for the parts outside the CDR3, the full variable domain is DSGVTQTPKHLITATGQRVTLRCSPRSGDLSVYWYQQSLDQGLQFLIQYYNGEERAKGNILERFSAQQFPDLHSELNLSSLELGDSALYFCASSFGQRGYEQYFGPGTRLTVT.

The chain's CDR3 is CASSQVGGGVYNEQFF. The DNA of the CDR3 is TGTGCCAGCAGCCAAGTGGGGGGAGGGGTCTACAATGAGCAGTTCTTC. This chain links TRBV4-2 with TRBJ2-1; 7 positions match TRBD2. The length of the CDR3 is 16 residues. J gave up 3 bases and V 1 base, and 6 bases lay outside the gene matches. Germline CDR1 reads LGHNA; CDR2 reads YNFKEQ.

V is TRBV19 and J is TRBJ1-1; 10 bases align to TRBD1. This CDR3 has 15 residues. Germline V gene data show CDR1 as LNHDA and CDR2 as SQIVND (reference sequence). The trim removed 4 bases at V and 5 bases at J, leaving 7 bases unmatched. CDR3 in amino acids: CASSKLGTGETEAFF. In nucleotides, the CDR3 is TGTGCCAGTAGTAAACTCGGGACAGGGGAAACTGAAGCTTTCTTT. The entire variable domain, with the rest obtained from reference TRBV19 and TRBJ1-1, is as follows: DGGITQSPKYLFRKEGQNVTLSCEQNLNHDAMYWYRQDPGQGLRLIYYSQIVNDFQKGDIAEGYSVSREKKESFPLTVTSAQKNPTAFYLCASSKLGTGETEAFFGQGTRLTVV.

V and J are TRBV5-8 and TRBJ2-3; a possible D gene is TRBD2 (5 bases). CDR1 is SGHTS and CDR2 is YDEGEE in the germline V gene. V gave up 2 bases and J gave up 1 base, with 11 bases separating them. The CDR3 totals 15 residues. CDR3 in amino acids: CASSFRESGTDTQYF. The CDR3 nucleotides are TGTGCCAGCAGCTTTCGGGAATCCGGCACAGATACGCAGTATTTT.

CDR3 DNA: TGCGCCAGCAGCTTCGGCGGGACTAGCGGATACAATGAGCAGTTCTTC. This gives the protein CASSFGGTSGYNEQFF. This chain links TRBV5-1 with TRBJ2-1; 11 bases match TRBD2. Germline CDR1 reads SGHRS; CDR2 reads YFSETQ. Unmatched junction bases numbered 5, after V lost 2 bases and J lost 4 bases. This CDR3 spans 16 amino acids.

This clone was observed a handful of times. The chain couples TRBV6-6 to TRBJ2-5; D unclear. V was pared by 6 bases and J by 6 bases, with 23 bases between. The CDR3 is 16 amino acids. CDR1 is MNHNY and CDR2 is SVGAGI in the germline V gene (reference sequence). The CDR3, as DNA: TGTGCCAGCAGCCCTGTAGTCCCAGAATCAATGCAGACCCAGTACTTC. It is translated as CASSPVVPESMQTQYF.

This clone was detected only once. This chain uses TRBV27 with TRBJ2-7; 7 bases map to TRBD2. With V trimmed by 6 bases and J by 2 bases, 13 bases remained unmatched. The CDR3 length is 16 residues. The germline V gene has CDR1 MNHEY and CDR2 SMNVEV (reference sequence). The CDR3 DNA sequence: TGTGCCAGCAGCTTAGTGTCTAGCGGTACTACCTACGAGCAGTACTTC. This gives the protein CASSLVSSGTTYEQYF.